Listed below are T cell receptor beta chains from one sample, sequenced in a study of T cells after somatic rescue of genetic block. TCRdb's copy holds only in-frame clones and misses some; the assay was immunoSEQ multiplex PCR. Found here are 67,000 or so clones, more than 75% of them singletons; the top ten hold approximately 3%. The sample was peripheral blood mononuclear cells (PBMCs). The origin of the receptors is a man between 25 and 39 years old. The CDR3 runs from the conserved cysteine through the conserved F or W. Each record gives: D gene, V gene, J gene, clone size, CDR3 DNA, CDR3 protein. A D gene is named only where the DNA matches it firmly. Where a row states a size, it is once, few, many or the class of an expanded clone; other rows omit it.

d_gene: TRBD1
v_gene: TRBV6-1
j_gene: TRBJ1-5
abundance: -
CDR3nt: TGTGCCAGCAGTGAATGGGGACAGGGTATTCAGCCCCAGCATTTT
CDR3aa: CASSEWGQGIQPQHF

d_gene: -
v_gene: TRBV14
j_gene: TRBJ2-5
abundance: -
CDR3nt: TGTGCCAGCAGCCGAGGCCCCCAAGGGACCCAGTACTTC
CDR3aa: CASSRGPQGTQYF

d_gene: -
v_gene: TRBV5-5
j_gene: TRBJ1-5
abundance: -
CDR3nt: TGTGCCAGCAGTTCGGAACCAGGGAGGTGGGATCAGCCCCAGCATTTT
CDR3aa: CASSSEPGRWDQPQHF

d_gene: -
v_gene: TRBV5-1
j_gene: TRBJ2-7
abundance: -
CDR3nt: TGCGCCAGCAGCCCCGGGACGTCGGGACCCTACGAGCAGTACTTC
CDR3aa: CASSPGTSGPYEQYF

d_gene: -
v_gene: TRBV7-8
j_gene: TRBJ2-5
abundance: -
CDR3nt: TGTGCCAGCAGCGTAACAGCTAGCGCCGAGACCCAGTACTTC
CDR3aa: CASSVTASAETQYF

d_gene: -
v_gene: TRBV19
j_gene: TRBJ2-3
abundance: -
CDR3nt: TGTGCCAGTAGTAATTTCAGGGTTGGTACGCAGTATTTT
CDR3aa: CASSNFRVGTQYF

d_gene: -
v_gene: TRBV5-1
j_gene: TRBJ1-4
abundance: -
CDR3nt: TGCGCCAGCAGCTTTGGTGGCTCAACTAATGAAAAACTGTTTTTT
CDR3aa: CASSFGGSTNEKLFF

d_gene: -
v_gene: TRBV2
j_gene: TRBJ2-4
abundance: -
CDR3nt: TGTGCCAGCAGTCCGGGCCTTGCCAAAAACATTCAGTACTTC
CDR3aa: CASSPGLAKNIQYF

d_gene: -
v_gene: TRBV15
j_gene: TRBJ1-2
abundance: -
CDR3nt: TGTGCCACCAGCAGAGTCCTCGAGGGAAACTATGGCTACACCTTC
CDR3aa: CATSRVLEGNYGYTF

d_gene: -
v_gene: TRBV9
j_gene: TRBJ1-3
abundance: few
CDR3nt: TGTGCCAGCAGCGTTGCAGTATCCGGAAACACCATATATTTT
CDR3aa: CASSVAVSGNTIYF